This T cell receptor (beta chain) stems from a study of response to subunit inactivated influenza vaccine. Study-level findings and limits: Few additional T cells are recruited per seasonal influenza vaccination, authors suggested.

The CDR3 covers 16 residues. Deletions cut 2 bases from V and 1 base from J, with 14 bases between. The germline CDR1 and CDR2 sequences are MNHEY and SMNVEV (reference sequence). This clonotype was picked up many times. Its antigen is unidentified. Using its own MiXCR run on the RT-PCR reads, TCRdb lists one record per CDR3 protein. The sample consists of fewer than 700,000 distinct CDR3 sequences, approximately 12% of them appearing once. The chain employs TRBV27 and TRBJ2-5; either TRBD1 or TRBD2 may fit D (5 bases each). Sequencing used PBMCs from blood, obtained 40 to 50 days after vaccination. This TCR came from a man between 45 and 60 years old who received an inactivated influenza vaccine. The CDR3 nucleotides read TGTGCCAGCAGTTTAAGCGGACACCTGGTCCAAGAGACCCAGTACTTC. Its protein is CASSLSGHLVQETQYF.